The clone carrying this T cell receptor (beta chain) has a count of ten or more. This CDR3 has 17 residues. Germline V CDR1 and CDR2: SEHNR, FQNEAQ (reference sequence). Deletions cut 5 bases from V and 0 bases from J, with 20 bases between. TCRdb reprocessed the reads with MiXCR, giving one entry per CDR3 protein. This table has 170,000 or so distinct CDR3 sequences, about an eighth appearing once. The record originates from a study of T cell repertoires in cytomegalovirus infection. The sample consisted of PBMCs. This rearrangement joins TRBV7-9 to TRBJ2-7, with a weak D call TRBD2 (5 bases). This TCR derives from a human donor in good health (CMV status not recorded). Some clones in this sample may be carry-over from other donors' samples. CDR3 bases: TGTGCCAGCAGCCCCCGAAAGGGCGGGTGGAGCTCCTACGAGCAGTACTTC. Its protein product is CASSPRKGGWSSYEQYF.